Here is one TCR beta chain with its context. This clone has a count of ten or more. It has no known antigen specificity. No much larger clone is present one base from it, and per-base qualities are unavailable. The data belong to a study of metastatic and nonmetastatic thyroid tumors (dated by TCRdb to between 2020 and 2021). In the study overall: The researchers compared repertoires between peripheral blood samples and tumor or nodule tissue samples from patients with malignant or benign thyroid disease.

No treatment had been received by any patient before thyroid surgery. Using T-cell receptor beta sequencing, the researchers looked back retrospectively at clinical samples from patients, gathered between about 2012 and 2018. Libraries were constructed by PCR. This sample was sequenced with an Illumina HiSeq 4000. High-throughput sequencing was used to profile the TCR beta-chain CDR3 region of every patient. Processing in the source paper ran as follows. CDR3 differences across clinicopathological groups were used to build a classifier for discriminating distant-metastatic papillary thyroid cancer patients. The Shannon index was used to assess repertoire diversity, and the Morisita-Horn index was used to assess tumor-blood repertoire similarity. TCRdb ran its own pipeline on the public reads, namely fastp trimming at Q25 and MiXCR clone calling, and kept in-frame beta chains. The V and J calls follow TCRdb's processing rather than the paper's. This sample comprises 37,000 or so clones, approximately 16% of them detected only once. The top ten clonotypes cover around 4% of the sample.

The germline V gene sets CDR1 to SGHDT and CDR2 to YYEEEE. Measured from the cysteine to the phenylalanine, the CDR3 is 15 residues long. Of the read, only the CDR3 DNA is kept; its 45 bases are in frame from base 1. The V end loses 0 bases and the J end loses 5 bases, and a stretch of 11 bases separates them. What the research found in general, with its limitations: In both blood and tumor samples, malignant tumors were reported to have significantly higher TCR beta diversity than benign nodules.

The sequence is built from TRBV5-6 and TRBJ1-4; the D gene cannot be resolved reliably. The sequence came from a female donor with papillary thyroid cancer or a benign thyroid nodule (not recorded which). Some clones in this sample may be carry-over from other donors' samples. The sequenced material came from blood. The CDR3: CASSLARRINEKLFF. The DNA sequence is TGTGCCAGCAGCTTGGCCCGCCGGATCAATGAAAAACTGTTTTTT. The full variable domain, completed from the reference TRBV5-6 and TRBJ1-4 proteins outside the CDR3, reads DAGVTQSPTHLIKTRGQQVTLRCSPKSGHDTVSWYQQALGQGPQFIFQYYEEEERQRGNFPDRFSGHQFPNYSSELNVNALLLGDSALYLCASSLARRINEKLFFGSGTQLSVL.